The T cell receptor beta chain under discussion was sequenced for a study of blood T cell repertoires in COVID-19. Measured with immunoSEQ multiplex PCR; TCRdb has only the in-frame clones, and not every one. The data contain 430,000 or so clones, roughly 88% of them singletons. The length of the CDR3 is 16 residues. Germline-derived CDR1 and CDR2 are SGHNT and YYREEE (reference sequence). With V trimmed by 5 bases and J by 4 bases, 11 bases remained unmatched. Everyone who took part was roughly 18 to 100 years old, and they came from about 23 US areas. This TCR was recovered from a woman in her 40s who had recovered from COVID-19. V gene TRBV5-4 combines with J gene TRBJ2-5; 10 bases fit TRBD1. Sequenced sample: PBMCs or T cells enriched from blood (not recorded which). CDR3 protein: CASSNTGTGVLETQYF. As DNA, the CDR3 is TGTGCCAGCAGTAATACCGGGACAGGGGTTCTAGAGACCCAGTACTTC.